The clone carrying this T cell receptor (beta chain) has only one observation. TCRdb's copy holds only in-frame clones and misses some; the assay was immunoSEQ multiplex PCR. The repertoire holds about 200,000 clones, with roughly 88% as singletons. These data come from a study of blood T cell repertoires in COVID-19. Germline trimming cut 6 bases from V and 8 bases from J; bases unmatched to any gene: 7. The CDR3 is made up of 13 amino acids. Germline assignment: CDR1 LGHDT and CDR2 YNNKEL (reference sequence). The sequence derives from a man in his forties with acute COVID-19. The sample was PBMCs or T cells enriched from blood (not recorded which). J is TRBJ1-2 and V is TRBV3-1 (or the pseudogene TRBV3-2), with 9 bases identical to TRBD1. The CDR3 sequence is CASRYRGRGGYTF. CDR3 nucleotide sequence: TGTGCCAGCAGATACAGGGGGCGCGGAGGCTACACCTTC.